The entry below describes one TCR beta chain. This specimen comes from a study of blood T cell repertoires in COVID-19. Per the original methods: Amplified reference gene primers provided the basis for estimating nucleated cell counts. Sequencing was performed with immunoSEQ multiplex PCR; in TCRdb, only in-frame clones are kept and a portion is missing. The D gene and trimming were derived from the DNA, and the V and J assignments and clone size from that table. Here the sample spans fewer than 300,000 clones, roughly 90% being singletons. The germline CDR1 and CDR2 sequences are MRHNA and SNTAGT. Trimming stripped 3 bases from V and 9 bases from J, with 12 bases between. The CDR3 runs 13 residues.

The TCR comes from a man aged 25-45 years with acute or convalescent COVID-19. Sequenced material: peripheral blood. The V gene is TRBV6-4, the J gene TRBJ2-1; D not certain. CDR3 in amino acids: CASSDSSLTEQFF. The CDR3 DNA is TGTGCCAGCAGTGATAGCAGCTTGACTGAGCAGTTCTTC.